The 5 T cell receptor beta chains below all came from one sample that was sequenced in a study of blood T cell repertoires in COVID-19. Assay: immunoSEQ multiplex PCR; the TCRdb copy retains only in-frame clones and omits some. The sample records approximately 360,000 clones, 80% to 90% being singletons. Specimen: peripheral blood. These receptors were obtained from a man aged 35-49 years with acute or convalescent COVID-19.

The genes are TRBV2 and TRBJ1-6; possibly TRBD1 for D (6 bases). The V end lost 5 bases, the J end lost 12 bases, and 14 bases lay between the germline ends. Germline lookup yields CDR1 SNHLY and CDR2 FYNNEI. The CDR3 contains 13 residues. Written as DNA, the CDR3 is TGTGCCAGCAGTTCCCCGGGACAAATACCCCTCCACTTT. Its translation: CASSSPGQIPLHF.

The chain has TRBV6-5 and TRBJ1-2; possibly TRBD1 for D (5 bases). Germline CDR1 MNHEY, CDR2 SVGAGI. CDR3 size: 13 residues. Trimming took 11 bases from V and 0 from J, leaving 13 bases between them. CDR3 region: CAATRGPNYGYTF. In DNA form, the CDR3 reads TGTGCCGCAACAAGGGGCCCTAACTATGGCTACACCTTC.

The rearrangement joins TRBV28 to TRBJ2-7; 12 bases map to TRBD2. V was pared by 6 bases and J by 3 bases, with 12 bases of the junction left unmatched. Germline V CDR1 and CDR2: MDHEN, SYDVKM. The CDR3 sequence is 17 residues long. The CDR3 sequence: CASSSRTTSGRLYEQYF. DNA of the CDR3: TGTGCCAGCAGCTCCCGTACGACTAGCGGGAGACTCTACGAGCAGTACTTC.

The chain carries TRBV5-5 and TRBJ1-1; maybe TRBD1 (5 bases). Deletions cut 1 base from V and 1 base from J, with 8 bases between. Germline V lookup: CDR1 SGHKS, CDR2 YYEKEE (reference sequence). CDR3 size: 14 residues. CDR3 coding DNA: TGTGCCAGCAGCTTGTTTCAGGGGAACACTGAAGCTTTCTTT. It codes for CASSLFQGNTEAFF.

The sample holds one count of this clone. CDR3 nucleotides: TGTGCCAGCAGCGTATCGTCTAGGGATACGCAGTATTTT. It specifies CASSVSSRDTQYF. The rearrangement links TRBV9 to TRBJ2-3; D is ambiguous. The CDR3 has 13 amino acids. V lost 1 base to trimming and J lost 6 bases, with 9 bases between them. Germline values: CDR1 SGDLS, CDR2 YYNGEE.